The subject of this entry is one TCR beta chain. V shed 0 bases and J shed 7 bases, with 21 bases lying between them. CDR1 and CDR2 (germline): MNHEY, SMNVEV (reference sequence). CDR3 length: 17 amino acids. Authors' analysis steps: Amplified reference gene primers provided the basis for estimating nucleated cell counts. Repertoires were generated with immunoSEQ multiplex PCR, while TCRdb's copy carries only in-frame clones and drops some. V and J calls and clone size come straight from that table; D and trimming were deduced from the DNA. The table shows around 180,000 clones, with 70% to 90% occurring only once. This sample is drawn from a study of blood T cell repertoires in COVID-19. Background on the study: Samples representing acute and convalescent COVID-19 were sourced from the United States, Italy and Spain. The cDNA or gDNA used as material had been derived from T cells, B-cell-depleted T cells, or PBMCs.

The clonotype was recovered from a man aged 35 to 55 with active or convalescent COVID-19. Sequenced input: peripheral blood. The chain combines TRBV27 with TRBJ1-2; maybe TRBD1 (5 bases). Here the CDR3 reads CASSLSTPRRGWGGYTF. The CDR3 DNA reads as TGTGCCAGCAGTTTATCTACCCCCAGGAGGGGTTGGGGTGGCTACACCTTC.